This note documents a single TCR beta chain sequence. This sample stems from a study of cytomegalovirus exposure and HLA in healthy donors. The CDR3 has 17 residues. Germline CDR1 reads MGHRA; CDR2 reads YSYEKL. The PCR employed 60 Vbeta primers together with 13 Jbeta primers. Some clones are missing from TCRdb's copy, which holds only in-frame ones; the method was immunoSEQ multiplex PCR. This repertoire shows approximately 83,000 clones, 80% found once; its top ten account for around 2%. The receptor was isolated from a man between 18 and 35 years old in good health and CMV-seronegative. The sample consisted of PBMCs. V is TRBV4-1 and J is TRBJ2-5; 8 bases fit TRBD1. The J call may be mistaken, given a closer DNA end match to TRBJ2-7. The CDR3: CASSMSVRGTGNYEQYF. CDR3 in DNA: TGCGCCAGCAGCATGTCAGTTCGGGGGACAGGTAACTACGAGCAGTACTTC.